The entry below gives a single T cell receptor beta chain sequence along with its context. The data derive from a study of blood T cell repertoires in COVID-19. About the study: T cells, B-cell-depleted T cells, or PBMCs supplied cDNA or gDNA.

This table comes from immunoSEQ multiplex PCR, and its TCRdb copy is limited to in-frame clones, with some not included. The sample lists 180,000 or so clones; about 80% were seen once. Individuals aged roughly 18 to 95 years were recruited from about two dozen US areas. All exposed participants met a person with COVID-19 within 2 weeks before entering the study. The ends were cut back, 5 bases at V and 3 bases at J, with 17 bases in the middle. Per germline, CDR1 SGHVS and CDR2 FQNEAQ. CDR3 length: 16 residues. Material for sequencing was PBMCs or T cells enriched from blood (not recorded which). This TCR was sampled from a man aged 55 to 70 who had been exposed to COVID-19. V gene TRBV7-8 combines with J gene TRBJ1-5, with a tentative D call TRBD1 (5 bases). The CDR3 reads CASSLNQGAFNQPQHF. The DNA for the CDR3 is TGTGCCAGCAGCCTCAACCAGGGCGCATTCAATCAGCCCCAGCATTTT.